This T cell receptor (beta chain) stems from a study of CD8+CD57+ T cells in acquired aplastic anemia. Study-wide background: Across the sorted CD4+ and CD8+ cells, DNA amounts averaged approximately 3 ug.

The CDR3 has 18 amino acids. Trimming took 0 bases from V and 9 from J, leaving 21 bases between them. Germline assignment: CDR1 LGHNA and CDR2 YNFKEQ. Points on this clonotype: Its specificity is unknown.

The sequenced patients had an expansion of CD8+CD57+ cells seen by flow cytometry. No patient had been given any therapy when blood was sampled. Study-level findings and limits: Between patients and controls, CD8+ Simpson's diversity did not vary significantly. There were roughly 30 CD8+ CDR3 sequences that occurred in both patients and controls.

Profiles of TCR beta VDJ and CDR3 were generated from a genomic DNA template. Using its own MiXCR run on the reads, TCRdb lists one record per CDR3 protein. The sample includes about half a million distinct CDR3 sequences, 25% to 40% of them seen just once. The origin of this receptor is a human donor with aplastic anemia. V gene TRBV4-2 combines with J gene TRBJ1-6, with a tentative D call TRBD1 (5 bases). Sequenced sample: sorted CD4+, CD8+, or CD8+CD57+ T cells (not recorded which) from PBMCs. This CDR3 reads CASSQEVDRYKSSSPLHF. The CDR3 DNA reads TGTGCCAGCAGCCAAGAGGTCGACAGATATAAAAGCAGTTCACCCCTCCACTTT.